These 21 T cell receptor beta chains came from one sample sequenced in a study of T cell responses to AZD1222 COVID-19 vaccine. The repertoire was sequenced with immunoSEQ multiplex PCR; TCRdb's copy has only in-frame clones and lacks some. The sample consists of about 42,000 clones, 80% to 85% of them appearing once. Here the sequenced sample was peripheral blood, taken 28 days after the second AZD1222 dose. The receptors were gathered from an adult who received the AZD1222 COVID-19 vaccine.

The chain is built from TRBV5-1 and TRBJ2-5; 12 positions match TRBD1. Germline CDR1 and CDR2: SGHRS and YFSETQ. Germline trimming cut 4 bases from V and 5 bases from J; bases unmatched to any gene: 6. This CDR3 has 15 residues. CDR3 residues: CASSGGTGGAETQYF. The CDR3, as DNA: TGCGCCAGCAGCGGCGGGACAGGGGGCGCGGAGACCCAGTACTTC.

The chain joins TRBV7-8 to TRBJ2-2; a weak D match, TRBD1 (7 bases). Germline V CDR1 and CDR2: SGHVS, FQNEAQ. The CDR3 is 15 amino acids. Trimming stripped 6 bases from V and 6 bases from J, with 17 bases between. Here the CDR3 reads CASRVAGQSPGELFF. DNA of the CDR3: TGTGCCAGCAGGGTGGCGGGACAGAGTCCCGGGGAGCTGTTTTTT.

CDR3 bases: TGTGCCAGCAGTTACCCTCGGGAACCTAAGCATTTT. This translates into CASSYPREPKHF. The chain employs TRBV6-5 and TRBJ1-5; D not resolved. The length of the CDR3 is 12 residues. Germline CDR1 MNHEY, CDR2 SVGAGI. V was pared by 2 bases and J by 14 bases, with 13 bases between.

As DNA, the CDR3 is TGTGCCAGCAGCTCCAGACTGCTAAACTACCAAGAGACCCAGTACTTC. It codes for CASSSRLLNYQETQYF. V is TRBV11-2 and J is TRBJ2-5; D is ambiguous. Per the germline V gene, CDR1 is SGHAT and CDR2 is FQNNGV. The V end was cut by 4 bases, the J end by 0 bases, with 15 bases between. The CDR3 runs to 16 residues.

CDR3 protein: CASSESRTAKNIQYF. CDR3 coding DNA: TGTGCCAGCAGTGAGTCAAGGACAGCCAAAAACATTCAGTACTTC. The chain carries TRBV2 and TRBJ2-4; no firm D call. V was clipped by 3 bases and J by 0 bases, with 9 bases between them. CDR3 length: 15 residues. Looked up from germline, CDR1 is SNHLY and CDR2 is FYNNEI.

This chain links TRBV19 with TRBJ2-3, with unresolved D. V lost 7 bases and J lost 2, with 16 bases in between. The CDR3 extends over 15 amino acids. Germline-derived CDR1 and CDR2 are LNHDA and SQIVND (reference sequence). Here the CDR3 DNA reads TGTGCCAGTAACGGGCCCGAAAAAAACACAGATACGCAGTATTTT. This translates into CASNGPEKNTDTQYF.

The rearrangement joins TRBV9 to TRBJ2-5, with 8 nucleotides matching TRBD1. Germline values: CDR1 SGDLS, CDR2 YYNGEE. The CDR3 contains 16 residues. The junction had 8 bases not matched to a gene; V was cut back by 2 bases and J by 2 bases. The CDR3 bases are TGTGCCAGCAGCGTGGGCCCAGGGGGCATGCAAGAGACCCAGTACTTC. Its protein is CASSVGPGGMQETQYF.

The V gene is TRBV30, the J gene TRBJ1-3; tentatively, D is TRBD1 (5 bases). CDR1 and CDR2 (germline): GTSNPN, SVGIG (reference sequence). The CDR3 runs to 14 residues. V lost 0 bases and J 2 bases, leaving 8 bases between the germline ends. CDR3 nucleotide sequence: TGTGCCTGGAGTGTTGGGACGGCTGGAAACACCATATATTTT. It codes for CAWSVGTAGNTIYF.

The rearrangement joins TRBV29-1 to TRBJ1-4; 10 positions match TRBD1. After removal of 6 bases from V and 9 bases from J, the junction contained 4 bases not matched to a gene. The CDR3 runs 12 residues. CDR1 is SQVTM, CDR2 ANQGSEA, per germline. CDR3 DNA: TGCAGCGTGGACAGGGGGAATCAAAAACTGTTTTTT. Its protein product is CSVDRGNQKLFF.

This rearrangement joins TRBV2 to TRBJ2-1, with 9 positions matching TRBD1. This CDR3 comprises 14 residues. CDR1 is SNHLY and CDR2 is FYNNEI in the germline V gene. V lost 4 bases to trimming and J lost 4 bases; unmatched junction nucleotides: 2. CDR3 amino acids: CASSGDRVYNEQFF. The CDR3 DNA follows: TGTGCCAGCAGTGGGGACAGGGTGTACAATGAGCAGTTCTTC.

J is TRBJ1-5 and V is TRBV12-3 or TRBV12-4; no clear D gene. The CDR3 spans 13 residues. The germline V and J ends were trimmed by 3 bases and 0 bases, with 3 bases remaining between them. The CDR3 protein is CASSFSSNQPQHF. The CDR3 nucleotides are TGTGCCAGCAGTTTCAGTAGCAATCAGCCCCAGCATTTT.

J is TRBJ1-1 and V is TRBV5-1; D gene ambiguous. The germline V gene encodes CDR1 SGHRS and CDR2 YFSETQ. The CDR3 runs to 14 residues. V was shortened by 4 bases and J by 5 bases, with 15 bases between the two germline ends. The CDR3 DNA reads TGCGCCAGCAGCCCCCTTCTGGGTGAAACTGAAGCTTTCTTT. Its protein is CASSPLLGETEAFF. Full variable domain (missing parts from reference TRBV5-1 and TRBJ1-1): KAGVTQTPRYLIKTRGQQVTLSCSPISGHRSVSWYQQTPGQGLQFLFEYFSETQRNKGNFPGRFSGRQFSNSRSEMNVSTLELGDSALYLCASSPLLGETEAFFGQGTRLTVV.

The sample holds one count of this clone. The genes are TRBV6-5 and TRBJ1-2; 10 positions match TRBD1. The junction had 9 bases not matched to a gene; V was cut back by 6 bases and J by 8 bases. The CDR3 extends over 14 amino acids. Germline CDR1 MNHEY, CDR2 SVGAGI. CDR3 nucleotide sequence: TGTGCCAGCAGCGACAGGGGGCGCGTAGGAGGCTACACCTTC. Encoded protein: CASSDRGRVGGYTF.

The chain couples TRBV7-2 to TRBJ1-2, with TRBD1 as a possible D gene (5 bases). Per germline, CDR1 SGHTA and CDR2 FQGNSA. CDR3 length equals 16 residues. V was cut by 5 bases and J by 6 bases, with 22 bases left in between. The CDR3 loop reads CASSPIGTRAGNGYTF. The CDR3 region has the DNA TGTGCCAGCAGCCCGATCGGGACCCGGGCAGGGAATGGCTACACCTTC.

The genes are TRBV11-2 and TRBJ2-7; TRBD2 agrees at 7 bases. Germline V gene lookup returns CDR1 SGHAT and CDR2 FQNNGV. V was pared by 5 bases and J by 1 base, with 11 bases of the junction left unmatched. The CDR3 has 16 residues. The CDR3: CASSRQTSGGSYEQYF. CDR3 nucleotide sequence: TGTGCCAGCAGCCGACAAACCTCCGGGGGGTCCTACGAGCAGTACTTC.

J is TRBJ1-1 and V is TRBV29-1; D uncertain. Per the germline V gene, CDR1 is SQVTM and CDR2 is ANQGSEA. With 4 bases removed from V and 0 bases from J, the gap between germline ends came to 9 bases. The CDR3 extends over 13 amino acids. The CDR3 DNA sequence: TGCAGCGTTGTGGCTACGATGAACACTGAAGCTTTCTTT. It codes for CSVVATMNTEAFF.

Here the CDR3 DNA reads TGTGCCAGCAGCCATTTTCCCCGGGGAGGGGATAATTCACCCCTCCACTTT. As protein: CASSHFPRGGDNSPLHF. V is TRBV3-1 (or the pseudogene TRBV3-2) and J is TRBJ1-6, with a possible D match to TRBD1 (5 bases). Trimming removed 3 bases at V and 5 bases at J, with 17 bases between. CDR1 and CDR2 from the germline V gene are LGHDT and YNNKEL (reference sequence). This CDR3 spans 17 amino acids.

V and J are TRBV3-1 (or the pseudogene TRBV3-2) and TRBJ1-2, with D uncertain. Trimming left V 0 bases short and J 3 bases short, with 11 bases between. The CDR3 extends over 15 amino acids. From germline, CDR1 is LGHDT and CDR2 YNNKEL (reference sequence). This CDR3 reads CASSQDRASYYGYTF. CDR3 DNA sequence: TGTGCCAGCAGCCAAGATAGGGCCAGTTACTATGGCTACACCTTC.

V and J are TRBV23-1 and TRBJ2-7, with D hard to call. TRBV23-1 is reported as an ORF; its role is uncertain. The CDR3 extends over 11 amino acids. The V gene lost 0 bases and the J gene lost 7 bases, with 4 bases spanning the gap. The CDR3 DNA reads TGCGCCAGCAGTCAATCTAGAGAGCAGTACTTC. Residues: CASSQSREQYF.

J is TRBJ2-1 and V is TRBV27, with TRBD2 matching 9 bases. The CDR3 is 14 amino acids. Germline CDR1 and CDR2: MNHEY and SMNVEV (reference sequence). V lost 3 bases, J lost 7 bases, and 4 bases stayed unmatched. Here the CDR3 reads CASSFAGGPNEQFF. In nucleotides, the CDR3 is TGTGCCAGCAGTTTCGCGGGGGGGCCGAATGAGCAGTTCTTC.

This CDR3 is CASSQDFWGQAKLFF. In nucleotides, the CDR3 is TGTGCCAGCAGCCAAGATTTTTGGGGACAGGCTAAACTGTTTTTT. The J gene is TRBJ1-4, the V gene TRBV3-1 (or the pseudogene TRBV3-2); 8 nucleotides match TRBD1. The CDR3 covers 15 residues. With V trimmed by 0 bases and J by 11 bases, 8 bases remained unmatched. From germline, CDR1 is LGHDT and CDR2 YNNKEL (reference sequence).